Below, 12 T cell receptor beta chains from the same sample are listed, as sequenced in a study of neurological immune-mediated disorders. TCRdb called the 5' RACE reads again in MiXCR, with one record for every CDR3 protein. The data contain about 74,000 distinct CDR3 sequences, 5.2% of them singletons. Sequenced input: PBMCs. The receptor set was obtained from a man younger than 30 with multiple sclerosis.

This clonotype was picked up many times. The rearrangement joins TRBV28 to TRBJ1-5; a possible D gene is TRBD1 (6 bases). Germline CDR1 and CDR2: MDHEN and SYDVKM. V was shortened by 5 bases and J by 6 bases, with 14 bases between the two germline ends. The CDR3 has 14 residues. CDR3 nucleotide sequence: TGTGCCAGCAGTCCCCAAACAGGGATTCAGCCCCAGCATTTT. Translating gives CASSPQTGIQPQHF.

This clonotype appeared many times. The chain has TRBV5-1 and TRBJ2-2; unclear D gene. Trimming shortened V by 4 bases and J by 4 bases, and 8 bases separated the two germline ends. This CDR3 spans 13 amino acids. CDR1 is SGHRS and CDR2 is YFSETQ in the germline V gene. CDR3: CASSPYPTGELFF. DNA for the CDR3: TGCGCCAGCAGCCCCTACCCCACCGGGGAGCTGTTTTTT. Using reference TRBV5-1 and TRBJ2-2 for the parts outside the CDR3, the full variable domain is KAGVTQTPRYLIKTRGQQVTLSCSPISGHRSVSWYQQTPGQGLQFLFEYFSETQRNKGNFPGRFSGRQFSNSRSEMNVSTLELGDSALYLCASSPYPTGELFFGEGSRLTVL.

This clonotype was counted many times. This chain links TRBV5-1 with TRBJ2-2; tentative D call: TRBD1 (5 bases). Trimming removed 5 bases from V and 0 bases from J, with 11 bases in between. The CDR3 sequence is 15 residues long. The germline V gene encodes CDR1 SGHRS and CDR2 YFSETQ. The chain's CDR3 is CASSRRQTNTGELFF. The CDR3 DNA reads as TGCGCCAGCAGTCGTCGACAGACGAACACCGGGGAGCTGTTTTTT.

In its sample, this clonotype was seen a few times. This chain links TRBV12-3 or TRBV12-4 with TRBJ2-2; D ambiguous. V lost 7 bases and J 7 bases, leaving 13 bases between the germline ends. CDR3 size: 13 residues. For the CDR3, the DNA is TGTGCCAGCATTAATCACGTCCACGGGGAGCTGTTTTTT. Translated, it gives CASINHVHGELFF.

This clonotype was found many times. The V gene is TRBV15, the J gene TRBJ2-7, with D hard to call. Trimming removed 0 bases at V and 2 bases at J, with 2 bases between. CDR3 length equals 12 residues. From germline, CDR1 is LNHNV and CDR2 YYDKDF (reference sequence). CDR3 DNA sequence: TGTGCCACCAGCAGAGACACCTACGAGCAGTACTTC. Amino acid sequence: CATSRDTYEQYF.

This clonotype was observed once. This sequence may be a read error, since a much larger clone differs from it by one base. The chain recombines TRBV2 with TRBJ2-7, with TRBD2 identical over 10 bases. In germline, CDR1 is SNHLY, CDR2 FYNNEI. Trimming removed 8 bases from V and 7 bases from J; junction bases left unmatched: 14. The CDR3 has 15 residues. The CDR3 loop is CASVISLAGEKEQYF. CDR3 nucleotide sequence: TGTGCCAGCGTCATAAGTCTAGCGGGAGAAAAAGAGCAGTACTTC.

This clonotype was found many times. The chain has TRBV5-1 and TRBJ1-2; 8 bases match TRBD1. Germline CDR1 SGHRS, CDR2 YFSETQ. V was pared by 6 bases and J by 8 bases, with 15 bases of the junction left unmatched. The CDR3 consists of 15 residues. The CDR3 reads CASIPKTSGGVGYTF. The CDR3 nucleotides read TGCGCCAGCATCCCTAAGACTTCAGGGGGCGTCGGCTACACCTTC.

Details on this clonotype: One end of the junction is discordant with germline, which a read error may explain. The chain recombines TRBV28 with TRBJ1-6; a weak D match, TRBD1 (5 bases). CDR1 is MDHEN and CDR2 is SYDVKM in the germline V gene. The CDR3 consists of 15 residues. The CDR3 reads CASSFEGQEISPPNF. In nucleotides, the CDR3 is TGTGCCAGCAGTTTTGAGGGGCAAGAGATTTCACCCCCCAACTTT.

This clonotype was seen repeatedly, ten times or more. The chain uses TRBV3-1 and TRBJ2-6, with TRBD2 matching 8 bases. Germline V gene data show CDR1 as LGHDT and CDR2 as YNNKEL (reference sequence). This CDR3 spans 14 amino acids. Trimming cost V 2 bases and J 7 bases; bases outside gene matches: 1. The CDR3 coding sequence is TGTGCCAGCAGCCAAAGCGGGGGCGCCAACGTCCTGACTTTC. Amino acid sequence: CASSQSGGANVLTF.

In its sample, this clonotype was seen many times. The chain couples TRBV6-6 to TRBJ2-2; D may be TRBD1 or TRBD2 (6 bases each). This CDR3 has 15 residues. Germline V gene sequence: CDR1 MNHNY, CDR2 SVGAGI (reference sequence). Trimming removed 6 bases from V and 6 bases from J, with 17 bases in between. The CDR3 nucleotides read TGTGCCAGCAGACCCGACGGGGGCAACTCCGGGGAGCTGTTTTTT. This gives the protein CASRPDGGNSGELFF.

This clonotype has a count of ten or more. V and J are TRBV18 and TRBJ2-7; D call uncertain. The germline V and J ends were trimmed by 3 bases and 4 bases, with 10 bases remaining between them. Germline CDR1 KGHSH, CDR2 LQKENI. The CDR3 runs 13 residues. CDR3 region: CASSPTTSYEQYF. CDR3 nucleotide sequence: TGTGCCAGCTCACCCACCACGTCTTACGAGCAGTACTTC.

This clonotype turned up a few times. This sequence joins TRBV20-1 and TRBJ1-1; weak D call: TRBD1 (6 bases). Trimming removed 5 bases at V and 0 bases at J, with 16 bases between. In germline, CDR1 is DFQATT, CDR2 SNEGSKA (reference sequence). The CDR3 covers 15 residues. The CDR3 DNA is TGCAGTGCTTTGGGACATAAGAACTTGAACACTGAAGCTTTCTTT. It encodes CSALGHKNLNTEAFF.